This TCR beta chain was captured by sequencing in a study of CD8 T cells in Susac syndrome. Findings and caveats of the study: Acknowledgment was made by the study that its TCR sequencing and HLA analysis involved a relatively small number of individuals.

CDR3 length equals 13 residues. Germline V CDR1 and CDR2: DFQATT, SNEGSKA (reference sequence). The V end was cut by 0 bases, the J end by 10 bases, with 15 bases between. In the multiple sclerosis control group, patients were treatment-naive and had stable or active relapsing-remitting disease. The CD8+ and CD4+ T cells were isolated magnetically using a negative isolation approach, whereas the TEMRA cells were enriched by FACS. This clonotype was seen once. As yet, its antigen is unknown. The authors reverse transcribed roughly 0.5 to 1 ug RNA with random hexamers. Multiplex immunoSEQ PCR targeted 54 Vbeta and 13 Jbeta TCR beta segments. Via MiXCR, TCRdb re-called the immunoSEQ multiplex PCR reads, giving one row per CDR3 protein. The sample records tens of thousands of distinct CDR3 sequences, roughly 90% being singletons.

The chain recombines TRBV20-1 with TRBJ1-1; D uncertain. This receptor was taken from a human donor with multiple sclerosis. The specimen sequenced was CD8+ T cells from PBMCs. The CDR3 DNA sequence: TGCAGTGCTAGAGAAAATCTCAGGTTGAGAGCTTTCTTT. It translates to CSARENLRLRAFF.